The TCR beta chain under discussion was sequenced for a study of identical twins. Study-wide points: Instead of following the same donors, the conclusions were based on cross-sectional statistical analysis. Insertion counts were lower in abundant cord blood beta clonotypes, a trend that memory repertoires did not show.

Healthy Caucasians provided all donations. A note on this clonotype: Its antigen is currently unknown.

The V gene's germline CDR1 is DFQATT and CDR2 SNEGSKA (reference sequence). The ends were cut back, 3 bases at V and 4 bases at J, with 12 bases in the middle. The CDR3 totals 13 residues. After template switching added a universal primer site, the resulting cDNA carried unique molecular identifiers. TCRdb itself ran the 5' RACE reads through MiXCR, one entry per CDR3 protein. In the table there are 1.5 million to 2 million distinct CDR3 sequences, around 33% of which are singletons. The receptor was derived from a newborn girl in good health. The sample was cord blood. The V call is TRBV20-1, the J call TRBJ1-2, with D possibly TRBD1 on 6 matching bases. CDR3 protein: CSASPGATYGYTF. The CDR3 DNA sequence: TGCAGTGCTAGCCCGGGGGCGACCTATGGCTACACCTTC.